This T cell receptor (beta chain) was captured by sequencing in a study of T cells in Graves' hyperthyroidism and ophthalmopathy. Study results and caveats: Model output signaled ophthalmopathy a median around 6.9 months ahead of onset.

The source material, RNA transcripts, was used to amplify TCR beta CDR3 regions. The primer set for the first-round RT-PCR of the TCR CDR3 was HTBI. TCRdb re-called the multiplex PCR reads with MiXCR, one entry per CDR3 protein. Found here are hundreds of thousands of distinct CDR3 sequences, 35% to 45% of them singletons; the top ten hold approximately 8.7%. There are 15 residues in the CDR3. Germline V gene lookup returns CDR1 SGHRS and CDR2 YFSETQ. There are a few counts of this clonotype. Its antigen is undetermined. At one end, the junction sequence differs from germline, possibly due to a read error.

V gene TRBV5-1 combines with J gene TRBJ2-5, with TRBD2 identical over 12 bases. The sequenced sample was blood. This receptor was taken from a man younger than 30 with Graves' hyperthyroidism. The CDR3 region is CASSHLAGGRETQYF. The CDR3 DNA sequence: TGTGCCAGCAGCCACCTAGCGGGGGGGCGTGAGACCCAGTACTTC.